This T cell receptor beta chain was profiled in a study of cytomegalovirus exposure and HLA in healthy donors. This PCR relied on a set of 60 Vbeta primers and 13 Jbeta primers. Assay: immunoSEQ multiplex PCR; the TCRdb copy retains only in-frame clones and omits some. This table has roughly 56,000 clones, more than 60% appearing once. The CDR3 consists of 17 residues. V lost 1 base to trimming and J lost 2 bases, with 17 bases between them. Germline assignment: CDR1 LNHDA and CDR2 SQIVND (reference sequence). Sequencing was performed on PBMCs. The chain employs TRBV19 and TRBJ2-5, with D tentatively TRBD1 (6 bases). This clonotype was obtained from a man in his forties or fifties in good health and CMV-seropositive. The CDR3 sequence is CASSIGGHPGRQETQYF. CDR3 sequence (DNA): TGTGCCAGTAGTATAGGGGGACACCCAGGGCGACAAGAGACCCAGTACTTC. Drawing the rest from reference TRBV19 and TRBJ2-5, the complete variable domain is DGGITQSPKYLFRKEGQNVTLSCEQNLNHDAMYWYRQDPGQGLRLIYYSQIVNDFQKGDIAEGYSVSREKKESFPLTVTSAQKNPTAFYLCASSIGGHPGRQETQYFGPGTRLLVL.